Listed below are T cell receptor beta chains from one sample, sequenced in a study of blood T cell repertoires in COVID-19. Produced via immunoSEQ multiplex PCR; TCRdb's table is partial and in-frame only. The sample has about 190,000 clones, roughly 83% seen once. Sequenced sample: PBMCs or T cells enriched from blood (not recorded which). These receptors originate from a woman aged 25 to 39 who had recovered from COVID-19. Both conserved end residues are part of each CDR3. The D gene is left open where the match is weak. The size entry is marked missing in some rows and otherwise reads once, few, many or a size class.

clone_size j_call d_call v_call cdr3_aa cdr3_nt
NA TRBJ2-5 NA TRBV6-5 CASRPFRQAQETQYF TGTGCCAGCAGACCATTCCGACAGGCCCAAGAGACCCAGTACTTC
once TRBJ2-5 TRBD1 TRBV24-1 CATSEAGQGKETQYF TGTGCCACCAGTGAAGCGGGACAGGGGAAAGAGACCCAGTACTTC
NA TRBJ2-4 TRBD2 TRBV5-1 CASSRLAGENIQYF TGCGCCAGCAGCCGACTAGCGGGAGAAAACATTCAGTACTTC
NA TRBJ1-1 NA TRBV6-5 CASRVGQMTEAFF TGTGCCAGCAGGGTCGGACAGATGACTGAAGCTTTCTTT
NA TRBJ1-2 TRBD1 TRBV20-1 CSASTPTGANYGYTF TGCAGTGCTAGTACACCAACAGGGGCTAACTATGGCTACACCTTC
NA TRBJ2-5 TRBD1 TRBV24-1 CATSIGTVQETQYF TGTGCCACCAGTATCGGGACAGTTCAAGAGACCCAGTACTTC
NA TRBJ2-1 TRBD2 TRBV9 CASSTRLAGGYNEQFF TGTGCCAGCAGCACCCGCCTAGCGGGAGGATACAATGAGCAGTTCTTC
NA TRBJ2-1 NA TRBV14 CASRGQPVGEQFF TGTGCCAGCAGGGGCCAGCCTGTTGGGGAGCAGTTCTTC
NA TRBJ1-4 NA TRBV6-1 CASSDGWKGEKLFF TGTGCCAGCAGTGACGGGTGGAAAGGTGAAAAACTGTTTTTT
NA TRBJ1-5 NA TRBV9 CASSVGDQPQHF TGTGCCAGCAGCGTCGGAGATCAGCCCCAGCATTTT
NA TRBJ1-1 NA TRBV13 CASSIKGGRRGAEAFF TGTGCCAGCAGCATAAAAGGGGGTCGGCGAGGGGCTGAAGCTTTCTTT
NA TRBJ2-1 NA TRBV4-2 CASRPGPVREQFF TGTGCCAGCAGACCGGGTCCTGTTCGTGAGCAGTTCTTC
NA TRBJ1-2 TRBD1 TRBV18 CASSPPGQGLRGYTF TGTGCCAGCTCACCCCCCGGACAGGGGCTTCGTGGCTACACCTTC
NA TRBJ1-1 NA TRBV10-3 CAISERVENTEAFF TGTGCCATCAGTGAGAGAGTCGAGAACACTGAAGCTTTCTTT
NA TRBJ1-2 NA TRBV20-1 CSAGQGNGYTF TGCAGTGCTGGGCAGGGGAATGGCTACACCTTC
NA TRBJ2-7 NA TRBV5-5 CASTMSVSSYEQYF TGTGCCAGCACCATGAGTGTTTCCTCCTACGAGCAGTACTTC
NA TRBJ2-3 NA TRBV5-4 CASSRQSPGFRDTQYF TGTGCCAGCAGCCGCCAGTCTCCGGGATTTCGAGATACGCAGTATTTT
NA TRBJ2-1 TRBD1 TRBV24-1 CATSGGTGVYNEQFF TGTGCCACCAGTGGCGGGACAGGGGTGTACAATGAGCAGTTCTTC
NA TRBJ2-1 NA TRBV7-2 CASSPSGVVGNEQFF TGTGCCAGCAGCCCGTCGGGGGTCGTGGGCAATGAGCAGTTCTTC
NA TRBJ2-5 NA TRBV7-8 CASSLARVGQFQETQYF TGTGCCAGCAGCTTAGCCCGCGTTGGACAGTTCCAAGAGACCCAGTACTTC
once TRBJ2-1 TRBD1 TRBV9 CASSTGQSSYNEQFF TGTGCCAGCAGCACGGGACAGAGCTCCTACAATGAGCAGTTCTTC
once TRBJ1-3 TRBD1 TRBV2 CASSLQGPAGNTIYF TGTGCCAGCAGCTTACAGGGGCCTGCTGGAAACACCATATATTTT
NA TRBJ2-6 TRBD1 TRBV24-1 CATSDDRGGWNGANVLTF TGTGCCACCAGTGACGATCGAGGGGGCTGGAATGGGGCCAACGTCCTGACTTTC
NA TRBJ2-3 NA TRBV28 CASRPQSGSTDTQYF TGTGCCAGCCGCCCCCAGAGCGGGAGCACAGATACGCAGTATTTT
NA TRBJ2-1 TRBD2 TRBV4-1 CASSHPKIAGGSPNEQFF TGCGCCAGCAGCCATCCTAAAATAGCGGGAGGTTCCCCCAATGAGCAGTTCTTC
once TRBJ2-3 TRBD2 TRBV7-9 CASSRRGRTAPDTQYF TGTGCCAGCAGCCGACGCGGGAGAACGGCGCCAGATACGCAGTATTTT
NA TRBJ2-7 NA TRBV19 CASREEAGGSYEQYF TGTGCCAGTAGGGAAGAGGCCGGAGGCTCCTACGAGCAGTACTTC
NA TRBJ1-2 TRBD1 TRBV7-9 CASSLTGGADGYTF TGTGCCAGCAGCTTAACAGGGGGCGCGGATGGCTACACCTTC
NA TRBJ1-1 NA TRBV6-5 CASSYGAPYMNTEAFF TGTGCCAGCAGTTACGGGGCACCCTACATGAACACTGAAGCTTTCTTT
NA TRBJ2-3 TRBD2 TRBV7-3 CASSLRPVGVGLAGGGGTDTQYF TGTGCCAGCAGCTTAAGGCCCGTCGGAGTGGGACTAGCAGGAGGTGGGGGCACAGATACGCAGTATTTT
NA TRBJ1-5 NA TRBV10-3 CAISTGSFGQPQHF TGTGCCATCAGTACGGGGTCTTTCGGTCAGCCCCAGCATTTT
few TRBJ1-1 NA TRBV12-5 CASGLVLPSTENTEAFF TGTGCTAGTGGTTTGGTACTTCCCTCAACAGAGAACACTGAAGCTTTCTTT
once TRBJ2-7 TRBD1 TRBV6-6 CASSWGQGPSYEQYF TGTGCCAGCAGTTGGGGACAGGGCCCTTCCTACGAGCAGTACTTC
few TRBJ1-5 NA TRBV5-1 CASSLEGGRNQPQHF TGCGCCAGCAGCTTGGAGGGAGGTCGGAATCAGCCCCAGCATTTT
NA TRBJ2-1 NA TRBV28 CASRQVAEQFF TGTGCCAGCAGGCAGGTCGCTGAGCAGTTCTTC
NA TRBJ2-1 TRBD2 TRBV3-1/TRBV3-2 CASSQLAGDNEQFF TGTGCCAGCAGCCAGCTAGCGGGTGACAATGAGCAGTTCTTC
few TRBJ2-2 NA TRBV28 CASSPNSGQGKSGELFF TGTGCCAGCAGTCCAAACTCGGGGCAGGGGAAATCCGGGGAGCTGTTTTTT
few TRBJ1-2 NA TRBV5-6 CASSGGDYGYTF TGTGCCAGCAGCGGCGGCGACTATGGCTACACCTTC
NA TRBJ1-2 NA TRBV5-1 CASSTNRALGYGYTF TGCGCCAGCAGCACGAACAGGGCTCTTGGCTATGGCTACACCTTC
NA TRBJ1-2 TRBD1 TRBV5-6 CASSSYRGQGGYTF TGTGCCAGCAGCTCTTACAGGGGGCAGGGTGGCTACACCTTC
NA TRBJ2-5 TRBD2 TRBV3-1/TRBV3-2 CASSQDLAGNQETQYF TGTGCCAGCAGCCAAGATCTAGCGGGGAACCAAGAGACCCAGTACTTC
NA TRBJ2-2 NA TRBV14 CASSQDPRGPNTGELFF TGTGCCAGCAGCCAAGATCCAAGGGGCCCCAACACCGGGGAGCTGTTTTTT
NA TRBJ1-2 NA TRBV7-2 CASSFSTGRNYGYTF TGTGCCAGCAGCTTTAGTACAGGGAGAAACTATGGCTACACCTTC